This T cell receptor (beta chain) was identified during a study of persistence of HIV-infected CD4 T cells. Study-wide background: CD4+ T cells responding to CMV or HIV-1 Gag were isolated. Study outcomes and limitations: TCRbeta richness was lower in CMV- and Gag-responding cells than in anti-CD3/anti-CD28-responding cells.

On this clone: The antigen remains unidentified.

The libraries were made with immunoSEQ version 4 in survey mode. The method was immunoSEQ multiplex PCR; TCRdb's version includes in-frame clones alone and lacks a portion of them. This table holds roughly 28,000 clones, roughly three quarters found once. The CDR3 sequence is 14 residues long. The germline V and J ends were trimmed by 7 bases and 5 bases, with 15 bases remaining between them. Germline CDR1 reads SNHLY; CDR2 reads FYNNEI. Lysates of CMV-infected fibroblasts at around 9.1 ug/mL stimulated these cells. CD40L/CD69 double-negative CD45RO-high memory CD4+ T cells were collected. This clonotype originated in an adult woman with HIV who was CMV-seropositive. V and J are TRBV2 and TRBJ2-1, with D possibly being TRBD1 or TRBD2 (5 bases each). This specimen consisted of CD4+ T cells sorted from PBMCs after approximately 19-hour stimulation, obtained from a patient who received antiretroviral therapy. CDR3 protein: CASTLGTINNEQFF. DNA for the CDR3: TGTGCCAGCACACTAGGGACCATCAACAATGAGCAGTTCTTC. Full variable domain (missing parts from reference TRBV2 and TRBJ2-1): EPEVTQTPSHQVTQMGQEVILRCVPISNHLYFYWYRQILGQKVEFLVSFYNNEISEKSEIFDDQFSVERPDGSNFTLKIRSTKLEDSAMYFCASTLGTINNEQFFGPGTRLTVL.